The 21 T cell receptor beta chains listed next were all sequenced from one sample in a study of cytomegalovirus exposure and HLA in healthy donors. Primers included in the PCR were 60 Vbeta and 13 Jbeta primers. The method was immunoSEQ multiplex PCR; TCRdb's version includes in-frame clones alone and lacks a portion of them. The table records fewer than 200,000 clones, 79% of them present only once. Sequenced input: PBMCs. The receptors were sampled from a man aged 35-49 years in good health and CMV-seronegative.

Only a few counts were recorded for this clone. The genes are TRBV19 and TRBJ1-2; D is uncertain. Trimming left V 5 bases short and J 2 bases short, with 9 bases between. This CDR3 comprises 13 residues. The germline gives CDR1 LNHDA, CDR2 SQIVND (reference sequence). The CDR3: CASSSQYNYGYTF. CDR3 sequence (DNA): TGTGCCAGTAGTTCCCAGTACAACTATGGCTACACCTTC.

The chain links TRBV19 to TRBJ2-7; 9 bases align to TRBD2. There are 15 residues in the CDR3. V trimming: 5 bases; J trimming: 3 bases; junction bases outside the gene matches: 8. The germline gives CDR1 LNHDA, CDR2 SQIVND (reference sequence). The CDR3 nucleotides read TGTGCCAGTAGTCCAAGACTAGCGGAATACTACGAGCAGTACTTC. This codes for CASSPRLAEYYEQYF. The variable domain in full, completed from reference TRBV19 and TRBJ2-7, reads DGGITQSPKYLFRKEGQNVTLSCEQNLNHDAMYWYRQDPGQGLRLIYYSQIVNDFQKGDIAEGYSVSREKKESFPLTVTSAQKNPTAFYLCASSPRLAEYYEQYFGPGTRLTVT.

This chain links TRBV20-1 with TRBJ2-3; no firm D call. In germline, CDR1 is DFQATT, CDR2 SNEGSKA (reference sequence). This CDR3 is 10 amino acids long. With 6 bases removed from V and 6 bases from J, the gap between germline ends came to 7 bases. In nucleotides, the CDR3 is TGCAGTGCCCTCCGGGATACGCAGTATTTT. It yields the protein CSALRDTQYF.

The rearrangement joins TRBV11-2 to TRBJ1-4; D is ambiguous. V was clipped by 1 base and J by 6 bases, with 12 bases between them. CDR1 and CDR2 from the germline V gene are SGHAT and FQNNGV. This CDR3 is 15 amino acids long. CDR3 in amino acids: CASSLAGRRDEKLFF. CDR3 DNA sequence: TGTGCCAGCAGCTTAGCGGGTCGGCGGGATGAAAAACTGTTTTTT.

As regards this clone: The junction does not match germline at one end; this may be a read error. The chain combines TRBV7-9 with TRBJ1-1; TRBD1 matches at 9 bases. The CDR3 runs 16 residues. CDR1 SEHNR and CDR2 FQNEAQ come from the germline V gene (reference sequence). The CDR3 DNA reads as TGTTCCAGCAGCTCGACTAGGACAGGGGATCTGAAGGAAGCTTTCTTT. Translation: CSSSSTRTGDLKEAFF.

The genes are TRBV2 and TRBJ1-5; 7 nucleotides match TRBD1. V lost 4 bases to trimming and J lost 2 bases; unmatched junction nucleotides: 8. The CDR3 runs to 16 residues. Germline V gene data show CDR1 as SNHLY and CDR2 as FYNNEI. CDR3 sequence (DNA): TGTGCCAGCAGTGGGTCCTACAGGGGCGGCAATCAGCCCCAGCATTTT. Protein product: CASSGSYRGGNQPQHF.

This rearrangement joins TRBV2 to TRBJ2-5; D call uncertain. V lost 4 bases to trimming and J lost 5 bases, with 8 bases between them. Germline V gene lookup returns CDR1 SNHLY and CDR2 FYNNEI. The CDR3 length is 12 residues. DNA for the CDR3: TGTGCCAGCAGTGGCAATCGGGAGACCCAGTACTTC. This gives the protein CASSGNRETQYF.

The chain is built from TRBV9 and TRBJ2-7; the match to TRBD1 covers 7 bases. Losses at the gene ends were 3 bases for V and 2 bases for J; bases not matched to a gene: 2. This CDR3 has 13 residues. Germline CDR1 and CDR2: SGDLS and YYNGEE. The CDR3 nucleotides are TGTGCCAGCAGCGGACAGGGAACCTACGAGCAGTACTTC. Protein product: CASSGQGTYEQYF.

V and J are TRBV28 and TRBJ2-7; a weak D match, TRBD1 (6 bases). The CDR3 runs to 12 residues. With 9 bases removed from V and 3 bases from J, the gap between germline ends came to 12 bases. From germline, CDR1 is MDHEN and CDR2 SYDVKM. CDR3 sequence: CARPGHFYEQYF. In DNA form, the CDR3 reads TGTGCCAGGCCGGGACACTTCTACGAGCAGTACTTC.

The chain carries TRBV25-1 and TRBJ2-1; 10 bases map to TRBD2. CDR1 is MGHDK, CDR2 SYGVNS, per germline. With V trimmed by 2 bases and J by 13 bases, 8 bases remained unmatched. The CDR3 contains 14 residues. The CDR3 region is CASSEAASGRVQFF. For the CDR3, the DNA is TGTGCCAGCAGTGAAGCGGCTAGCGGGAGAGTTCAGTTCTTC.

The chain carries TRBV19 and TRBJ2-2, with TRBD2 identical over 12 bases. The CDR3 runs 17 residues. The germline V gene encodes CDR1 LNHDA and CDR2 SQIVND (reference sequence). Trimming at V came to 4 bases and at J to 6 bases, leaving 9 bases not matched to a gene. The CDR3 is CASSNPTSGSRSGELFF. The CDR3 region has the DNA TGTGCCAGTAGTAACCCGACTAGCGGGAGTCGGTCCGGGGAGCTGTTTTTT.

The chain has TRBV5-6 and TRBJ2-7, with 7 bases aligning to TRBD2. Germline V gene data show CDR1 as SGHDT and CDR2 as YYEEEE. The CDR3 loop spans 15 amino acids. With 0 bases clipped from V and 3 bases from J, the junction kept 6 bases outside the gene matches. The CDR3 loop is CASSLVGGIGYEQYF. The DNA for the CDR3 is TGTGCCAGCAGCTTGGTCGGGGGGATCGGCTACGAGCAGTACTTC.

This clone has more than one count but fewer than ten. The genes are TRBV7-9 and TRBJ1-5, with a tentative D call TRBD1 (5 bases). The V and J ends lost 5 bases and 10 bases respectively, with 18 bases between them. Germline V gene lookup returns CDR1 SEHNR and CDR2 FQNEAQ (reference sequence). CDR3 size: 14 residues. The CDR3 loop reads CASSQNVGGRPQHF. CDR3 nucleotides: TGTGCCAGCAGCCAAAATGTCGGGGGACGACCCCAGCATTTT.

V gene TRBV27 combines with J gene TRBJ2-3, with TRBD2 as a possible D gene (5 bases). The CDR3 is 17 residues long. The V gene's germline CDR1 is MNHEY and CDR2 SMNVEV (reference sequence). V was cut by 0 bases and J by 3 bases, with 16 bases left in between. CDR3 coding DNA: TGTGCCAGCAGTTTATCCGGCACGGGGATGTTGACAGATACGCAGTATTTT. Protein product: CASSLSGTGMLTDTQYF.

V gene TRBV18 combines with J gene TRBJ1-2, with D maybe TRBD1 (5 bases). CDR3 size: 15 residues. The germline CDR1 and CDR2 sequences are KGHSH and LQKENI. Trimming removed 2 bases from V and 1 base from J, with 11 bases in between. CDR3 DNA sequence: TGTGCCAGCTCACCATTCTCAGACAGTAACTATGGCTACACCTTC. This sequence encodes CASSPFSDSNYGYTF.

The V gene is TRBV28, the J gene TRBJ2-5; weak D call: TRBD1 (6 bases). Germline V gene sequence: CDR1 MDHEN, CDR2 SYDVKM. This CDR3 comprises 16 residues. V was trimmed by 1 base and J by 5 bases, leaving 17 bases between them. Here the CDR3 reads CASSLSPSLRGETQYF. The DNA of the CDR3 is TGTGCCAGCAGTTTATCACCTAGCCTTAGGGGGGAGACCCAGTACTTC.

This clone has a single count. V is TRBV5-5 and J is TRBJ2-2; 8 positions match TRBD2. Trimming at V came to 0 bases and at J to 6 bases, leaving 10 bases not matched to a gene. The germline V gene has CDR1 SGHKS and CDR2 YYEKEE (reference sequence). CDR3 length equals 17 residues. CDR3 protein: CASSLGPSAGGSGELFF. CDR3 DNA sequence: TGTGCCAGCAGCTTGGGGCCCTCGGCGGGGGGCTCCGGGGAGCTGTTTTTT.

In this sample, this clone turned up a few times. The chain combines TRBV27 with TRBJ2-7; 8 nucleotides match TRBD1. Unmatched junction bases numbered 19, after V lost 1 base and J lost 2 bases. The CDR3 extends over 20 amino acids. Germline CDR1 is MNHEY and CDR2 is SMNVEV (reference sequence). CDR3 coding DNA: TGTGCCAGCAGTTTATACCGGATATCCCCCGGAGACAGGGGAGCCTACGAGCAGTACTTC. Its protein is CASSLYRISPGDRGAYEQYF.

The chain joins TRBV18 to TRBJ2-5, with D unresolved. The CDR3 is 12 residues long. V was trimmed by 3 bases and J by 0 bases, leaving 2 bases between them. Germline loops: CDR1 KGHSH, CDR2 LQKENI. The CDR3 DNA sequence: TGTGCCAGCTCACCTAACCAAGAGACCCAGTACTTC. It is translated as CASSPNQETQYF.

V gene TRBV19 combines with J gene TRBJ2-7, with 8 positions matching TRBD2. Germline CDR1 reads LNHDA; CDR2 reads SQIVND (reference sequence). This CDR3 is 14 amino acids long. With 5 bases clipped from V and 3 bases from J, the junction kept 6 bases outside the gene matches. The CDR3 DNA is TGTGCCAGTAGTCGGGGGGGAGAAGTCTACGAGCAGTACTTC. It encodes CASSRGGEVYEQYF.

The J gene is TRBJ2-5, the V gene TRBV28, with D tentatively TRBD1 (6 bases). V lost 5 bases and J lost 11, with 21 bases in between. CDR1 MDHEN and CDR2 SYDVKM come from the germline V gene. This CDR3 has 14 amino acids. Written as DNA, the CDR3 is TGTGCCAGCAGTCCATCGACAGGCTCAATGGAGCAGTACTTC. Translation gives CASSPSTGSMEQYF.